Reported below is one TCR beta chain. What it binds is not known. The germline CDR1 and CDR2 sequences are SEHNR and FQNEAQ (reference sequence). The CDR3 loop spans 15 amino acids. Trimming took 1 base from V and 6 from J; bases not matched to a gene: 2. This entry is derived from a study of T cell responses to AZD1222 COVID-19 vaccine. Regarding the study as a whole: Baseline seropositivity occurred in only a handful of AZD1222 recipients.

The table came from immunoSEQ multiplex PCR; TCRdb's copy has only in-frame clones and leaves some out. The sample includes more than 95,000 clones, 70% to 90% of them seen just once. This material consisted of peripheral blood, taken on day 0 of AZD1222 vaccination. The sequence was collected from an adult in good health. This chain links TRBV7-9 with TRBJ2-1; 11 bases fit TRBD2. CDR3 loop: CASSLGTSGFNEQFF. The DNA for the CDR3 is TGTGCCAGCAGCTTAGGGACTAGCGGGTTCAATGAGCAGTTCTTC.